The clone carrying this T cell receptor beta chain occurred a few times. The germline V and J ends were trimmed by 5 bases and 3 bases, with 11 bases remaining between them. Germline CDR1 LNHDA, CDR2 SQIVND (reference sequence). The CDR3 contains 14 residues. The data were obtained in a study of sequential checkpoint blockade in melanoma. Overall study: Randomization was 1:1 between first-line nivolumab→ipilimumab and ipilimumab→nivolumab. Each arm's sequence ended with maintenance nivolumab.

Sequenced by immunoSEQ multiplex PCR; TCRdb stores in-frame clones only, minus some. Among tens of thousands of clones listed, roughly 89% were seen once. Treatment meaning: randomized to nivolumab then ipilimumab (arm A) or the reverse (arm B). Patients had received no earlier DNA-damaging chemotherapy. Live CD3+CD8+ CD19− CD56− cells were sorted from PBMCs. The sequence was collected from a human donor with melanoma. The gene calls are TRBV19 and TRBJ1-5; possibly TRBD1 for D (5 bases). Sequencing was performed on CD8+ T cells sorted from blood (inferred from file names), taken from a patient given nivolumab and ipilimumab in sequence. The CDR3 bases are TGTGCCAGTAGTTGGGGGACTTTCAATCAGCCCCAGCATTTT. Translated: CASSWGTFNQPQHF.